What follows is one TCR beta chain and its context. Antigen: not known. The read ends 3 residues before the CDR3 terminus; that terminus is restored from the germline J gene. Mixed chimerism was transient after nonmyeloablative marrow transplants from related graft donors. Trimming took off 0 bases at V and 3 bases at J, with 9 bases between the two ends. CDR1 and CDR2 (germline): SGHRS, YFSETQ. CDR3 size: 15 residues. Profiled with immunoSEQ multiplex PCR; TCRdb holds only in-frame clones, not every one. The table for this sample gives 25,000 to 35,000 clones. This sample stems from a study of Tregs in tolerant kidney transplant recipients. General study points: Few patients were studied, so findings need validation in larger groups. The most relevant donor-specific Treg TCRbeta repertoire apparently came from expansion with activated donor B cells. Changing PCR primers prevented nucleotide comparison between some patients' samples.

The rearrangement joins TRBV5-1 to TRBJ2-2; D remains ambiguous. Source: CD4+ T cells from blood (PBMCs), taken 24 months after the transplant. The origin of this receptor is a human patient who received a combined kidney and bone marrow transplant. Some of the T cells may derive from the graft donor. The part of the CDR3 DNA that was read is TGCGCCAGCAGCTTGGGTTCCCTCGACACCGGGGAG. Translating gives CASSLGSLDTGE. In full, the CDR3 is CASSLGSLDTGELFF. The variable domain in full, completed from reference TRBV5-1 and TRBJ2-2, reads KAGVTQTPRYLIKTRGQQVTLSCSPISGHRSVSWYQQTPGQGLQFLFEYFSETQRNKGNFPGRFSGRQFSNSRSEMNVSTLELGDSALYLCASSLGSLDTGELFFGEGSRLTVL.